Sequencing of this T cell receptor (beta chain) was carried out in a study of T cell responses to AZD1222 COVID-19 vaccine. Germline CDR1 SNHLY, CDR2 FYNNEI. The CDR3 loop spans 14 amino acids. The V end lost 2 bases, the J end lost 0 bases, and 5 bases lay between the germline ends. Sequencing used immunoSEQ multiplex PCR; TCRdb keeps in-frame clones, though not all of them. This table has some 130,000 clones, around 86% appearing once. The receptor was derived from an adult in good health. J is TRBJ1-5 and V is TRBV2, with no clear D. The input for sequencing was peripheral blood, taken on day 0 of AZD1222 vaccination. The CDR3 DNA follows: TGTGCCAGCAGTGAATCAGTTAGCAATCAGCCCCAGCATTTT. Translation: CASSESVSNQPQHF.